These T cell receptor beta chains were read from a single sample in a study of graft-versus-host responses after intestinal transplantation. These TCRs are of unknown antigen specificity. Repertoires were generated with immunoSEQ multiplex PCR, while TCRdb's copy carries only in-frame clones and drops some. The sample has tens of thousands of clones, around four fifths seen once; the top ten hold about 18%. The sequenced sample was unstimulated CD8+ T cells sorted from spleen or lymph node cells, obtained before intestinal transplant. The source is a human donor who received an intestinal transplant. Both conserved end residues are part of each CDR3. Fields, in order: J gene, D gene, V gene, clone size, CDR3 DNA, CDR3 protein. The D gene is left open where the match is weak. The size field is filled for only some rows; it gives once, few, many or a size class.

TRBJ1-5 . TRBV9 . TGTGCCAGCAGCGTAGGGGCGGGGAATCAGCCCCAGCATTTT CASSVGAGNQPQHF
TRBJ2-1 TRBD2 TRBV2 . TGTGCCAGCAAGGGACTAGCGGGAGGGAGGCATGAGCAGTTCTTC CASKGLAGGRHEQFF
TRBJ2-3 TRBD2 TRBV11-1 . TGTGCCAGCAGCGCCGGACTAGCGGGAGGCACGCTTACCGATACGCAGTATTTT CASSAGLAGGTLTDTQYF
TRBJ2-3 TRBD2 TRBV5-1 . TGCGCCAGCAGCTTGGATCTAGCGGGAGTCCTGGCAGATACGCAGTATTTT CASSLDLAGVLADTQYF
TRBJ2-7 . TRBV2 . TGTGCCAGCAGTGAAGTGAACGCAGGCGAGCAGTACTTC CASSEVNAGEQYF
TRBJ2-1 . TRBV28 . TGTGCCAGCAGTCCAACCGTGGGGCTCCTCAATGAGCAGTTCTTC CASSPTVGLLNEQFF
TRBJ1-1 TRBD1 TRBV19 . TGTGCCAGTAGCGCTACAGGGGACACTGAAGCTTTCTTT CASSATGDTEAFF
TRBJ2-1 TRBD1 TRBV11-2 once TGTGCCAGCAGCTCCGGGACAGGGAACAATGAGCAGTTCTTC CASSSGTGNNEQFF
TRBJ2-7 . TRBV25-1 . TGTGCCAGCAGTCCCGGGTACGAGCAGTACTTC CASSPGYEQYF
TRBJ2-1 TRBD2 TRBV9 . TGTGCCAGCAGCGTAGATCTAAGCGGGGGGTACAATGAGCAGTTCTTC CASSVDLSGGYNEQFF
TRBJ1-5 . TRBV7-8 . TGTGCCAGCAGCGCACAGGTGTTAGGTAGCAATCAGCCCCAGCATTTT CASSAQVLGSNQPQHF
TRBJ2-3 TRBD2 TRBV6-5 . TGTGCCAGCAGTTGGGCGGGAGTGGCAGATACGCAGTATTTT CASSWAGVADTQYF
TRBJ2-7 TRBD2 TRBV7-2 few TGTGCCAGCAGCTTACGCCGGGAGGGCTCCTACGAGCAGTACTTC CASSLRREGSYEQYF
TRBJ2-3 . TRBV11-1 . TGTGCCAGCAGCTTATTGTTGGTGACGGGAACTGACACAGATACGCAGTATTTT CASSLLLVTGTDTDTQYF
TRBJ2-4 . TRBV5-1 . TGCGCCAGCAGCTGGGGGGCGGCCAAAAACATTCAGTACTTC CASSWGAAKNIQYF
TRBJ2-6 . TRBV5-4 . TGTGCCAGCAGCCCCACCTCAGAATACTCTGGGGCCAACGTCCTGACTTTC CASSPTSEYSGANVLTF
TRBJ2-1 TRBD2 TRBV7-9 . TGTGCCAGCAGCTTAGGGACTAGCGGGAGGGGCAATGAGCAGTTCTTC CASSLGTSGRGNEQFF
TRBJ2-5 . TRBV28 few TGTGCCAGCAGTCCCCCTTTGACAGGCCAAGAGACCCAGTACTTC CASSPPLTGQETQYF
TRBJ2-3 . TRBV28 . TGTGCCAGCAGTTTCGGGACTGGTAGCACAGATACGCAGTATTTT CASSFGTGSTDTQYF
TRBJ1-1 . TRBV25-1 . TGTGCCAGCAGTGAAGAGAACACTGAAGCTTTCTTT CASSEENTEAFF
TRBJ2-5 TRBD2 TRBV7-6 . TGTGCCAGCAGCTTAGTAGCGGGGGGCGTGTTAGAGACCCAGTACTTC CASSLVAGGVLETQYF
TRBJ2-6 . TRBV27 . TGTGCCAGCAGTGACGGCGGGTTAAGTTTCCTCTCTGGGGCCAACGTCCTGACTTTC CASSDGGLSFLSGANVLTF
TRBJ2-1 TRBD2 TRBV13 . TGTGCCAGCAGCCTCCTAGCGGGAATCGCCTACAATGAGCAGTTCTTC CASSLLAGIAYNEQFF
TRBJ1-3 . TRBV4-1 . TGCGCCAGCAGCCAAGCCACCTCTGGAAACACCATATATTTT CASSQATSGNTIYF
TRBJ1-5 . TRBV19 . TGTGCCAGTACCAGCGACAATCAGCCCCAGCATTTT CASTSDNQPQHF
TRBJ2-3 TRBD2 TRBV14 . TGTGCCAGCAGCCAATCCCCCCTAGCGGGGGCCCTCACAGATACGCAGTATTTT CASSQSPLAGALTDTQYF
TRBJ2-7 . TRBV11-2 . TGTGCCAGCAGCTTAGGGGTTCGGGGCGAGCAGTACTTC CASSLGVRGEQYF
TRBJ1-6 TRBD1 TRBV11-2 . TGTGCCAGCAGCAAACCCACACAGGGGGCAGGTAATTCACCCCTCCACTTT CASSKPTQGAGNSPLHF
TRBJ2-3 TRBD2 TRBV9 . TGTGCCAGCAGCGTAGATCCTAGCGGGGGGGCCGCCACAGATACGCAGTATTTT CASSVDPSGGAATDTQYF
TRBJ2-7 TRBD1 TRBV2 . TGTGCCAGCAGTGAAGAGGGACAGGGTAACTACGAGCAGTACTTC CASSEEGQGNYEQYF
TRBJ2-5 TRBD1 TRBV13 . TGTGCCAGCAGCCCCACAGGGGGCCAAGAGACCCAGTACTTC CASSPTGGQETQYF
TRBJ2-7 . TRBV12-2 . TGTGCAAGTCGTGGGACTAGCGGTGCCCACGAGCAGTACTTC CASRGTSGAHEQYF
TRBJ2-3 . TRBV7-6 . TGTGCCAGCAGCTTAGAGGACAGCACAGATACGCAGTATTTT CASSLEDSTDTQYF
TRBJ2-7 . TRBV27 few TGTGCCAGCAGTTTTACCAGGTACTACGAGCAGTACTTC CASSFTRYYEQYF
TRBJ2-1 TRBD2 TRBV5-4 . TGTGCCAGCAGCCCGAGACTAGCGGCTTCCTACAATGAGCAGTTCTTC CASSPRLAASYNEQFF
TRBJ2-3 . TRBV19 . TGTGCCAGTAGTATTGGTGGGAGGAAAACAGATACGCAGTATTTT CASSIGGRKTDTQYF
TRBJ1-1 . TRBV11-2 . TGTGCCAGCAGCTTAGGACGGTTGGGCACTGAAGCTTTCTTT CASSLGRLGTEAFF
TRBJ2-1 . TRBV28 . TGTGCCAGCAGTTTGGTAAGATACAATGAGCAGTTCTTC CASSLVRYNEQFF
TRBJ2-5 . TRBV6-1 . TGTGCCAGCAGTCGGCAAGAGACCCAGTACTTC CASSRQETQYF
TRBJ1-2 . TRBV18 . TGTGCCAGCTCACCGGGGTGGGGGCCGGGCTATGGCTACACCTTC CASSPGWGPGYGYTF